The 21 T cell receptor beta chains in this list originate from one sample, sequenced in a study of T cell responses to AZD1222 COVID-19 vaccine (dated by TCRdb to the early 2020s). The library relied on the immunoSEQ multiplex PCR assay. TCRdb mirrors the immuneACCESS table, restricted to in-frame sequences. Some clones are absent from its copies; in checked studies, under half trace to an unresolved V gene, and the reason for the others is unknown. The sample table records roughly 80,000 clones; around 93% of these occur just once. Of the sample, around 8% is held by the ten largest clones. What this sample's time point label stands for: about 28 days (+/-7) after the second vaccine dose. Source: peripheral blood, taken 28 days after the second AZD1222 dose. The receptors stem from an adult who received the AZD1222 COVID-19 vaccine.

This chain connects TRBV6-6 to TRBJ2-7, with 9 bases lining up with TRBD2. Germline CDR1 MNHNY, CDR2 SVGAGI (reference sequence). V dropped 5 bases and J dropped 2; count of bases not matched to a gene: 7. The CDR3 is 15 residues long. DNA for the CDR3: TGTGCCAGCAGTAAGACTAGCGGTGAACCCTACGAGCAGTACTTC. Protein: CASSKTSGEPYEQYF.

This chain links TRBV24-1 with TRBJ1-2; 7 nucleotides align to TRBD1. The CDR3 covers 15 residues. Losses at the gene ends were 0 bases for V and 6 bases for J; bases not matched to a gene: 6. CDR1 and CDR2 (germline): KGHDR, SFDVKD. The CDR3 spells CATSDLQQGKNGYTF. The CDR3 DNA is TGTGCCACCAGTGATTTGCAACAGGGGAAAAATGGCTACACCTTC.

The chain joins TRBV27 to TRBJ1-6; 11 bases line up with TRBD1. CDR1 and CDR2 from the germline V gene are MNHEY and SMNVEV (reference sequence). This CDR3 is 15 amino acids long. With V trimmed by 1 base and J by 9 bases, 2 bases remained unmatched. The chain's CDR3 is CASSLWGQGGSPLHF. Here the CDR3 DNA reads TGTGCCAGCAGTTTATGGGGACAGGGGGGTTCACCCCTCCACTTT.

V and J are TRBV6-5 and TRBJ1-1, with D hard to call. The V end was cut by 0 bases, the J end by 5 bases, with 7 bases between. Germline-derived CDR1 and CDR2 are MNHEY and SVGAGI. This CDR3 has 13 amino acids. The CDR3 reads CASSYSIGTEAFF. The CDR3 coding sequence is TGTGCCAGCAGTTACTCGATAGGGACTGAAGCTTTCTTT.

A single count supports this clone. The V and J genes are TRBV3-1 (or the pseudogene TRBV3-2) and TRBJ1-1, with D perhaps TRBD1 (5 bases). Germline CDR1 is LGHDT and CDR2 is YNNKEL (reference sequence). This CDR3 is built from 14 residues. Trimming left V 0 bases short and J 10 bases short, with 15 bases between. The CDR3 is CASSQEGGGDSAFF. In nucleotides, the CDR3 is TGTGCCAGCAGCCAAGAGGGGGGTGGGGACTCAGCTTTCTTT.

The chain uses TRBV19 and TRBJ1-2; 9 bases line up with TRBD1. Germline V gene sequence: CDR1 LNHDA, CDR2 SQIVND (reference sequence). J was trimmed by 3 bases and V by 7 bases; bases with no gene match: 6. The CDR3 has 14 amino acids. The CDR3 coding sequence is TGTGCCAGTACTCCGGGACAGGGTGACTATGGCTACACCTTC. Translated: CASTPGQGDYGYTF.

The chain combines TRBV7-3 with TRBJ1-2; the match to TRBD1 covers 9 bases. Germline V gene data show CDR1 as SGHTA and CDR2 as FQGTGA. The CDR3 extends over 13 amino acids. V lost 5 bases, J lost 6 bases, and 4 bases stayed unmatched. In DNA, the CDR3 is TGTGCCAGCAGCCCGGGACAGGGTCATGGCTACACCTTC. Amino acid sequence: CASSPGQGHGYTF.

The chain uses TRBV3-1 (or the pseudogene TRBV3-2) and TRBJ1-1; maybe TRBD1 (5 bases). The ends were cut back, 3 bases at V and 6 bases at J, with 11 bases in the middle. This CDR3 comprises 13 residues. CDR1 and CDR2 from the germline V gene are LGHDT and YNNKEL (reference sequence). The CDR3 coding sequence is TGTGCCAGCAGCCATGAGGGGAGGGCTGAAGCTTTCTTT. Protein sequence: CASSHEGRAEAFF.

CDR3 nucleotide sequence: TGTGCCAGCAGTTACTCGATTAGGGCAACCGGGGAGCTGTTTTTT. This encodes CASSYSIRATGELFF. The chain uses TRBV6-5 and TRBJ2-2; the D is unclear. CDR1 MNHEY and CDR2 SVGAGI come from the germline V gene. The CDR3 runs to 15 residues. The germline V and J ends were trimmed by 0 bases and 5 bases, with 10 bases remaining between them.

The CDR3 DNA is TGTGCCAGCAGTGATGGACTAGCGGAGTCCAATGAGCAGTTCTTC. Translating it yields CASSDGLAESNEQFF. This chain uses TRBV6-4 with TRBJ2-1; TRBD2 matches at 10 bases. V trimming: 3 bases; J trimming: 6 bases; junction bases outside the gene matches: 5. The V gene's germline CDR1 is MRHNA and CDR2 SNTAGT. The CDR3 contains 15 residues.

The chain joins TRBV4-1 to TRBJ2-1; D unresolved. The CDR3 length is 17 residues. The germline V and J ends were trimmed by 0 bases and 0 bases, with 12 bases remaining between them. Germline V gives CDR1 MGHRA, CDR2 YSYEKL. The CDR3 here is CASSQDLRFSSYNEQFF. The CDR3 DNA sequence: TGCGCCAGCAGCCAAGATCTTCGATTCAGCTCCTACAATGAGCAGTTCTTC.

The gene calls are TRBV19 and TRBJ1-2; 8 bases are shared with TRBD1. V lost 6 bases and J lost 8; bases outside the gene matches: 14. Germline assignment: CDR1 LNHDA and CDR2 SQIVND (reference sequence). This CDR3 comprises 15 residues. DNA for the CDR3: TGTGCCAGTAGACCTACCCCGGGACAGGCGGTAGGCTACACCTTC. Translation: CASRPTPGQAVGYTF.

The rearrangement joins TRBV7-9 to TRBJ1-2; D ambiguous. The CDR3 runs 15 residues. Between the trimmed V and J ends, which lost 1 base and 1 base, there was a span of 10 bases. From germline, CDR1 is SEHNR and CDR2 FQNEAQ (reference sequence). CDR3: CASSLGQQDNYGYTF. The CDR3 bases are TGTGCCAGCAGCTTAGGTCAACAAGATAACTATGGCTACACCTTC.

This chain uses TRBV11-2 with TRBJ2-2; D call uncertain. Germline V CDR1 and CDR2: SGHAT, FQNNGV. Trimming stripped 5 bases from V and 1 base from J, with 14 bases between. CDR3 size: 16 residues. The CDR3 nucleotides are TGTGCCAGCAGCCCCCACCTCGCGGAGAACACCGGGGAGCTGTTTTTT. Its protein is CASSPHLAENTGELFF.

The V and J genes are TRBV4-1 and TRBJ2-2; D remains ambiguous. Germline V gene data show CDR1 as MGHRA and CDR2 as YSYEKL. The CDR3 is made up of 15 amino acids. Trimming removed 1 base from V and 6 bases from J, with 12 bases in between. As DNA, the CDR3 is TGCGCCAGCAGCCAAGCAGTCCCTGCTCCCGGGGAGCTGTTTTTT. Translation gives CASSQAVPAPGELFF.

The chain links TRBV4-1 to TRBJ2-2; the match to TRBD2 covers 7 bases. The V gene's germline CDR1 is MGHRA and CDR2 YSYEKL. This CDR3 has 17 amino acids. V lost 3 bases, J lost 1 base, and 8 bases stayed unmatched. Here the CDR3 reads CASSQIGLAGNTGELFF. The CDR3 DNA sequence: TGCGCCAGCAGCCAGATTGGGTTAGCGGGGAACACCGGGGAGCTGTTTTTT.

CDR3 residues: CASTVGVGYQPQHF. DNA of the CDR3: TGTGCCAGCACAGTGGGGGTGGGGTATCAGCCCCAGCATTTT. The V and J genes are TRBV28 and TRBJ1-5; possibly TRBD1 for D (5 bases). The V gene's germline CDR1 is MDHEN and CDR2 SYDVKM. The CDR3 is made up of 14 amino acids. Trimming took off 7 bases at V and 5 bases at J, with 15 bases between the two ends.

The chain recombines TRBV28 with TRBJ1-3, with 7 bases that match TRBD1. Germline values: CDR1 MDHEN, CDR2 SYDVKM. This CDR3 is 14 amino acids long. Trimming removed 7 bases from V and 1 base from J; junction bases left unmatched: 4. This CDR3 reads CASITQGSGNTIYF. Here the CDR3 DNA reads TGTGCCAGCATTACACAGGGGTCTGGAAACACCATATATTTT.

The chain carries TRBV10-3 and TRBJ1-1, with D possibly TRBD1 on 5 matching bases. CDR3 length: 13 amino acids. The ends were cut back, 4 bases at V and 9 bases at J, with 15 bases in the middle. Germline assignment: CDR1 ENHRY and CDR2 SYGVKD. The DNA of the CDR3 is TGTGCCATCAGTGCCTCGGACACGGTAAAAGCTTTCTTT. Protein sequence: CAISASDTVKAFF.

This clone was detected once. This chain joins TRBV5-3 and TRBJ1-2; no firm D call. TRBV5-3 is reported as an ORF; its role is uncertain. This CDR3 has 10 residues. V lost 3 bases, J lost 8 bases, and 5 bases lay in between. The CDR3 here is CARSSYGYTF. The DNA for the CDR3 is TGTGCCAGAAGCTCTTACGGCTACACCTTC.

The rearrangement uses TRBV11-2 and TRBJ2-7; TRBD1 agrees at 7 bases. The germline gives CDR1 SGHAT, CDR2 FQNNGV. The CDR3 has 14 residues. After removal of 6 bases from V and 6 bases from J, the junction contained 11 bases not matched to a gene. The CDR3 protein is CASRLTGAVTEQYF. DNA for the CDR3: TGTGCCAGCAGACTAACAGGGGCGGTCACCGAGCAGTACTTC.